This T cell receptor beta chain is drawn from a study of shared clonotypes between healthy human individuals. Using immunoSEQ multiplex PCR, the repertoire was profiled, and TCRdb retains in-frame clones only, with some absent. The data show over 400,000 clones, about 96% seen once. Germline values: CDR1 MRHNA, CDR2 SNTAGT. The CDR3 length is 14 residues. The germline V and J ends were trimmed by 5 bases and 5 bases, with 15 bases remaining between them. Adults of Caucasian background living in Nashville, Tennessee made up all donors. The chain couples TRBV6-4 to TRBJ1-2; D not resolved. What was sequenced was naive CD4+ T cells sorted from blood. Subset here: CD45RA+ positively selected. The TCR sequence derives from a young woman in good health. The DNA for the CDR3 is TGTGCCAGCAGTTTGCGGTTCGGTAAATATGGCTACACCTTC. Translating gives CASSLRFGKYGYTF.